This T cell receptor (beta chain) was identified in a study of shared clonotypes between healthy human individuals (TCRdb year 2020). Context from the whole study: A couple of women and three men aged 18 to 49 years were included in the cohort. Each donor's leukapheresis produced roughly between about 0.8 and 10 billion PBMCs. To increase sequencing depth and limit assay-specific biases, different laboratories used diverse techniques to prepare libraries and sequence TCR repertoires. Blood TCR repertoires of a handful of healthy adults were deeply sequenced to estimate repertoire size and the extent of clonotype sharing between individuals. For each donor, three plates each were used for CD4 naive and CD4 memory, two plates were used for CD8 naive, and one plate was used for CD8 memory. Results and caveats for the whole study, not just this receptor: Higher generation probabilities were observed for clonotypes shared by all four sorted-subset donors than for non-shared clonotypes. Rarefaction of sorted-subset datasets indicated incomplete sequencing despite the large sequencing depth. Sampling was restricted to blood, and TCR repertoires in tissue are likely to differ from TCR repertoires in blood. Sharing across a few donors was observed for around 5% of naive CD4, 3% to 4% of naive CD8, 2% to 2.5% of memory CD4, and around 0.42% of memory CD8 clonotypes. The genetic and exposure-history diversity represented was limited by the small number of donors. Naive subsets generally had larger estimated clonotype richness than memory subsets did. Pairwise subsampling led to the expectation that sequencing depth would affect the degree of clonotype sharing among donors.

V is cut back by 3 bases and J by 5 bases, with 1 base in the junction unmatched. The germline V gene (reference sequence) sets CDR1 to SGHNT and CDR2 to YYREEE. From the cysteine through the phenylalanine, the CDR3 covers 12 amino acids. This entry keeps only the CDR3 DNA: 36 bases, framed from base 1. The donors were healthy, HIV-negative adults who had no recently reported acute infections or vaccinations. Every donor was a Caucasian adult living in Nashville, Tennessee, USA. The CD8 memory samples were a combination of magnetically selected CD45RO+ cells and CCR7-negative CD45RA+ effector memory (TemRA) cells. After blood collection by leukapheresis, PBMCs were isolated using Ficoll-Histopaque density gradient centrifugation and then cryopreserved in the vapor phase of liquid nitrogen. Analytical flow cytometry was used to check the purity and quantity of every magnetically sorted T cell population. Each sorted fraction had its genomic DNA isolated and then quantified by UV absorbance on a Nanodrop 2000c.

Concerning this clone: Its target antigen remains unknown. The input lacks base qualities; no much larger clone sits a single base away.

Using the deep immunoSEQ assay, multiplex PCR amplified TCR CDR3 regions from genomic DNA. Genomic DNA extracted from each cell subset was distributed evenly over all wells of several immunoSEQ 96-well plates, and each plate served as one replicate. For sorted subsets, each replicate PCR was loaded with about 200 ng genomic DNA, equivalent to about 30,000 T cell genomes. The purified libraries were quantified using a Qubit 3.0 fluorometer, sized with a Bioanalyzer 2100, and then quantified again using the KAPA Library Quantification kit. A separate single-read 150-cycle Illumina NextSeq 550 flow cell was used to sequence each immunoSEQ 96-well plate. The source study handled its data this way. Because only junctional sequences without quality scores were contained in the immunoSEQ output, filtering matching that applied to full-length reads could not be performed. Sequences were annotated with PyIR, a Python wrapper for IgBLAST v1.9, and V/J genes and CDR3 were assigned using IMGT germline references. Any read was removed if the V/J assignment was weak (E-value above 1e-6), the CDR3 was missing, or the read contained stop codons, out-of-frame junctions, or ambiguous translated residues. V3J clonotypes were defined by identical inferred V gene, J gene, and CDR3 amino acid sequence. The percentage overlap between two repertoires was calculated by dividing the number of shared unique clonotypes by the size of the smaller repertoire. Repertoire richness was assessed with RTK rarefaction, the Chao1 estimator, and Recon v2.1 estimates of unobserved clonotypes. Generation probabilities for all TCRbeta clonotypes obtained by the gDNA method from a handful of donors were computed using OLGA. TCRdb provides this immuneACCESS table in a form limited to in-frame rearrangements. Some clones are lacking; in checked studies, under half of them reflect an unresolved V gene, and why the rest are absent is not known. V, J and clone size reflect that table, while D and trimming were determined from the DNA. For this sample there are about 690,000 clones; less than 95% appear just once. Clones ranked in the top ten supply 34% of the sample.

The specimen was memory CD8+ T cells from PBMCs. Interpreted using the paper, the cell subset or site label stands for: CD45RO+ cells pooled with CCR7-negative TemRA cells. The V and J segments used are TRBV5-4 and TRBJ1-2, and 7 junctional nucleotides match TRBD1. This TCR was sampled from a man in his late teens or twenties in good health. Some clones in this sample may be carry-over from other donors' samples. The CDR3 corresponds to CASSSGGYGYTF. The nucleotide sequence reads as follows: TGTGCCAGCAGCTCAGGGGGATATGGCTACACCTTC.